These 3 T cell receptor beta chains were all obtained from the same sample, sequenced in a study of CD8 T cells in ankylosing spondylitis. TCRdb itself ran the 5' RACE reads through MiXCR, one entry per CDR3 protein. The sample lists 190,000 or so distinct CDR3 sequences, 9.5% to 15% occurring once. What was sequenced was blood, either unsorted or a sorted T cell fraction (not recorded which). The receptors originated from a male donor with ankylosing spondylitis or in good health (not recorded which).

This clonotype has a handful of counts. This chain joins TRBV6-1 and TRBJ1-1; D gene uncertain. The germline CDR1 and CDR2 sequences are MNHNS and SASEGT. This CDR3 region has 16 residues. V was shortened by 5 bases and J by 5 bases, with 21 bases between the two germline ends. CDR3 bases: TGTGCCAGCAGTCCCCCGTTAGCGATAACGCGGACTGAAGCTTTCTTT. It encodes CASSPPLAITRTEAFF.

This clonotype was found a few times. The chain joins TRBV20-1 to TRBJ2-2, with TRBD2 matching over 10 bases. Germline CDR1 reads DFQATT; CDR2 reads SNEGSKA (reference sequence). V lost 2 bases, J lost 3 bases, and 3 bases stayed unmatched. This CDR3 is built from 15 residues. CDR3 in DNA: TGCAGTGCTAGACTAGCGGGGGCCCACACCGGGGAGCTGTTTTTT. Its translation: CSARLAGAHTGELFF.

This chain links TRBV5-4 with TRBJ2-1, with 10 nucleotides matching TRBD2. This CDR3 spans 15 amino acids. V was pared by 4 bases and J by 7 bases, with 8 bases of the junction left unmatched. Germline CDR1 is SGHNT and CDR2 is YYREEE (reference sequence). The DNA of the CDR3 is TGTGCCAGCAGCGCGGGACTAGCGCGAACGAATGAGCAGTTCTTC. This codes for CASSAGLARTNEQFF.